The sequence of this T cell receptor (beta chain) was determined in a study of CD8 T cells in ankylosing spondylitis (TCRdb year 2017). Background for the entire study: T cell receptor beta repertoires were profiled in healthy donors and ankylosing spondylitis patients so that disease-linked TCR variants could be found. The whole study cohort included 95 to 130 healthy donors and 25 ankylosing spondylitis patients. Peripheral blood was sampled, and synovial fluid was also collected from ankylosing spondylitis patients.

From its cysteine to its phenylalanine, the CDR3 spans 13 amino acids. Kept here is only the CDR3 DNA, which spans 39 bases and is read in frame from base 1. V and J are truncated by 4 bases and 3 bases respectively, leaving an intervening sequence of 12 bases. Per the germline V gene, SQVTM is the CDR1 and ANQGSEA is the CDR2. This clonotype was seen many times. The clone's antigen remains unknown. Per-base quality was not reported, and no clone a single base away is much larger than it. This sample was sequenced with an Illumina MiSeq. Quantitative 5'-RACE with molecular barcodes was the method used to prepare the TCR beta libraries. Under the source paper's analysis protocol: A new computational method, built on a probabilistic model of VDJ rearrangement, was used to identify disease-linked TCR variants. TCRdb reprocessed the public reads (quality trimming at Q25 with fastp, clone calling with MiXCR) and kept in-frame beta chains. Each CDR3 protein gets just one entry, which takes the most common genes and DNA from the rows behind it. The V and J calls were determined by TCRdb, not by the authors. The sample table records about 27,000 distinct CDR3 sequences; over 7% of these occur just once. The top ten clonotypes cover just under 30% of the sample.

On the study overall, not on this receptor specifically: Some motif variants had previously been reported in the synovial fluid and blood of reactive arthritis patients, which suggests shared mechanisms of disease initiation. A TCR beta motif of roughly 8 highly homologous amino acid variants appeared characteristic of blood from ankylosing spondylitis patients. According to the report, matched synovial fluid samples from ankylosing spondylitis patients were significantly enriched for the disease-linked clones. The disease-linked clones showed a CD8+ phenotype and occurred at relatively low frequencies in peripheral blood.

Input material: blood. Here the chain combines TRBV29-1 and TRBJ1-1; perhaps TRBD1 is the D gene, with 5 bases matching. The receptor comes from a male donor with ankylosing spondylitis or in good health (not recorded which). The CDR3 protein sequence reads: CSVGEGKYTEAFF. The nucleotides are TGCAGCGTTGGAGAGGGGAAATACACTGAAGCTTTCTTT.